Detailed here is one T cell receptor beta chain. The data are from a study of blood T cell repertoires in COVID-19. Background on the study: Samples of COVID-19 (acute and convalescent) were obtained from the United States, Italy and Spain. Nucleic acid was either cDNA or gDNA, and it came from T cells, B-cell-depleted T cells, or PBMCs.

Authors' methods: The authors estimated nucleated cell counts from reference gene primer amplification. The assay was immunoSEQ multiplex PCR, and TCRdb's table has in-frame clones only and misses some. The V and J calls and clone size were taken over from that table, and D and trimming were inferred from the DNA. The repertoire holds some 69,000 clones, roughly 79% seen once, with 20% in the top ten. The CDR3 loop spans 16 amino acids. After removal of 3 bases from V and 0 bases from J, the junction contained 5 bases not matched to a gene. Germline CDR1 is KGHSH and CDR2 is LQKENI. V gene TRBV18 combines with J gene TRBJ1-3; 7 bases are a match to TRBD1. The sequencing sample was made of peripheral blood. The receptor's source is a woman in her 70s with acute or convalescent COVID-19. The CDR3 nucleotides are TGTGCCAGCTCACCTACAGGGGCGAACTCTGGAAACACCATATATTTT. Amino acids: CASSPTGANSGNTIYF.